This passage covers 14 T cell receptor beta chains from one sample sequenced in a study of beta chain features in type 1 diabetes. The antigens of these receptors remain unknown. Notes on the study in general: Among all four CD4+ subsets, Type 1 diabetes patients had TCRB CDR3s that were moderately but significantly shorter.

What was sequenced were expressed TCRB transcripts, since all of the isolated RNA had been reverse transcribed. Here immunoSEQ multiplex PCR was the method, and the copy in TCRdb shows in-frame clones only, minus some. The sample includes approximately 250,000 clones, 20% to 25% seen only once; the top ten take around 0.012%. Material: naive CD4+ T cells from blood. The origin of the receptors is a woman between 25 and 40 years old with type 1 diabetes.

Only a few counts were recorded for this clone. V gene TRBV6-5 combines with J gene TRBJ1-1, with 8 positions matching TRBD1. V dropped 6 bases and J dropped 1; count of bases not matched to a gene: 4. This CDR3 has 14 amino acids. Germline V lookup: CDR1 MNHEY, CDR2 SVGAGI. The CDR3 here is CASSTGQGNTEAFF. CDR3 in DNA: TGTGCCAGCAGCACCGGACAGGGGAACACTGAAGCTTTCTTT.

J is TRBJ2-7 and V is TRBV5-4; perhaps TRBD1 as D (6 bases). Germline V lookup: CDR1 SGHNT, CDR2 YYREEE (reference sequence). V dropped 2 bases and J dropped 3 bases, with 15 bases sitting between them. The CDR3 sequence is 15 residues long. CDR3 loop: CASSFLGAISYEQYF. DNA for the CDR3: TGTGCCAGCAGCTTCCTGGGGGCAATTAGCTACGAGCAGTACTTC.

This clone was seen a few times. The V and J genes are TRBV28 and TRBJ1-3; D is uncertain. Deletions cut 6 bases from V and 0 bases from J, with 18 bases between. Germline V gene sequence: CDR1 MDHEN, CDR2 SYDVKM. The CDR3 loop spans 17 amino acids. The CDR3 DNA is TGTGCCAGCAGGTCCCACCGTAGCGGAATCTCTGGAAACACCATATATTTT. Amino acids: CASRSHRSGISGNTIYF.

This chain uses TRBV20-1 with TRBJ1-5; weak D call: TRBD1 (5 bases). V dropped 3 bases and J dropped 7 bases, with 7 bases sitting between them. Germline values: CDR1 DFQATT, CDR2 SNEGSKA (reference sequence). The CDR3 spans 11 residues. The CDR3 loop reads CSASRGQPQHF. Written as DNA, the CDR3 is TGCAGTGCTAGTCGGGGGCAGCCCCAGCATTTT.

This clone was observed a few times. The V call is TRBV23-1, the J call TRBJ2-7; 8 nucleotides match TRBD2. TRBV23-1 is designated an ORF whose function remains uncertain. The CDR3 extends over 18 amino acids. V was pared by 7 bases and J by 2 bases, with 19 bases of the junction left unmatched. Written as DNA, the CDR3 is TGCGCCAGCAATCCCCACCCCGGGAGGGCCACGGTTCCCTACGAGCAGTACTTC. Translation gives CASNPHPGRATVPYEQYF.

This clone was observed a few times. J is TRBJ2-7 and V is TRBV27; TRBD2 matches 12 bases. CDR3 length: 14 residues. CDR1 is MNHEY, CDR2 SMNVEV, per germline (reference sequence). The ends lost 3 bases at V and 5 bases at J; junction bases unmatched: 2. The CDR3 coding sequence is TGTGCCAGCAGTTTGACTAGCGGGAGAAACGAGCAGTACTTC. Protein product: CASSLTSGRNEQYF.

The V and J genes are TRBV29-1 and TRBJ1-1; 11 bases agree with TRBD1. Germline CDR1 is SQVTM and CDR2 is ANQGSEA. The J segment lost 5 bases and the V segment lost 6 bases, leaving 11 bases of the junction unmatched. The CDR3 is made up of 15 amino acids. The CDR3 DNA reads TGCAGCGTCCGCCATGGACAGGGGGCGGGAACTGAAGCTTTCTTT. Translated: CSVRHGQGAGTEAFF.

The J gene is TRBJ2-7, the V gene TRBV5-1; D perhaps matches TRBD1 (6 bases). Germline V lookup: CDR1 SGHRS, CDR2 YFSETQ. This CDR3 contains 15 residues. Trimming shortened V by 5 bases and J by 3 bases, and 18 bases separated the two germline ends. CDR3 in DNA: TGCGCCAGCAGGGCAGAGGGACAAACGATCTACGAGCAGTACTTC. This gives the protein CASRAEGQTIYEQYF. Full variable domain (remainder filled in from reference TRBV5-1 and TRBJ2-7): KAGVTQTPRYLIKTRGQQVTLSCSPISGHRSVSWYQQTPGQGLQFLFEYFSETQRNKGNFPGRFSGRQFSNSRSEMNVSTLELGDSALYLCASRAEGQTIYEQYFGPGTRLTVT.

The CDR3 region has the DNA TGTGCCAGCAGTCCGACCGACAGGGGTCCCTACGAGCAGTACTTC. This gives the protein CASSPTDRGPYEQYF. The chain links TRBV27 to TRBJ2-7; 8 nucleotides agree with TRBD1. The V gene's germline CDR1 is MNHEY and CDR2 SMNVEV (reference sequence). Losses at the gene ends were 5 bases for V and 2 bases for J; bases not matched to a gene: 8. This CDR3 comprises 15 residues.

This clone was recorded only once. The V gene is TRBV6-5, the J gene TRBJ1-2; D remains unclear. The CDR3 consists of 13 residues. Germline values: CDR1 MNHEY, CDR2 SVGAGI. The germline V and J ends were trimmed by 3 bases and 0 bases, with 5 bases remaining between them. CDR3 region: CASSYRANYGYTF. In DNA form, the CDR3 reads TGTGCCAGCAGTTATCGGGCTAACTATGGCTACACCTTC.

This clone was counted a few times. V usage is TRBV9 and J usage is TRBJ1-1; no firm D call. Trimming cost V 3 bases and J 3 bases, with 12 bases left between them. Per the germline V gene, CDR1 is SGDLS and CDR2 is YYNGEE. This CDR3 is 14 amino acids long. The CDR3 region has the DNA TGTGCCAGCAGCGCCACCGCGGGTCACACTGAAGCTTTCTTT. This sequence encodes CASSATAGHTEAFF. The variable domain in full, completed from reference TRBV9 and TRBJ1-1, reads DSGVTQTPKHLITATGQRVTLRCSPRSGDLSVYWYQQSLDQGLQFLIQYYNGEERAKGNILERFSAQQFPDLHSELNLSSLELGDSALYFCASSATAGHTEAFFGQGTRLTVV.

This clone was detected a few times. J is TRBJ2-1 and V is TRBV28; 9 bases are shared with TRBD2. The V and J ends lost 11 bases and 5 bases, in that order; junction bases with no gene match: 13. Germline-derived CDR1 and CDR2 are MDHEN and SYDVKM. The CDR3 is 15 residues long. The CDR3 DNA follows: TGTGCCTCTTTGCAAAGCGGGACTAGCCACAATGAGCAGTTCTTC. Protein sequence: CASLQSGTSHNEQFF.

This clone has only a few counts. The chain has TRBV25-1 and TRBJ1-3; D remains ambiguous. This CDR3 contains 14 residues. CDR1 is MGHDK and CDR2 is SYGVNS in the germline V gene. Trimming pared 2 bases from V and 1 base from J, leaving 6 bases between. The CDR3 reads CASSETYSGNTIYF. The DNA of the CDR3 is TGTGCCAGCAGTGAAACATATTCTGGAAACACCATATATTTT. The full variable domain, in which reference TRBV25-1 and TRBJ1-3 provide the parts outside the CDR3, is EADIYQTPRYLVIGTGKKITLECSQTMGHDKMYWYQQDPGMELHLIHYSYGVNSTEKGDLSSESTVSRIRTEHFPLTLESARPSHTSQYLCASSETYSGNTIYFGEGSWLTVV.

The gene calls are TRBV28 and TRBJ2-7; D is undetermined. This CDR3 spans 12 amino acids. Per the germline V gene, CDR1 is MDHEN and CDR2 is SYDVKM. V dropped 7 bases and J dropped 3 bases, with 10 bases sitting between them. The CDR3 bases are TGTGCCAGCAATGGTAACAGCTACGAGCAGTACTTC. This codes for CASNGNSYEQYF.